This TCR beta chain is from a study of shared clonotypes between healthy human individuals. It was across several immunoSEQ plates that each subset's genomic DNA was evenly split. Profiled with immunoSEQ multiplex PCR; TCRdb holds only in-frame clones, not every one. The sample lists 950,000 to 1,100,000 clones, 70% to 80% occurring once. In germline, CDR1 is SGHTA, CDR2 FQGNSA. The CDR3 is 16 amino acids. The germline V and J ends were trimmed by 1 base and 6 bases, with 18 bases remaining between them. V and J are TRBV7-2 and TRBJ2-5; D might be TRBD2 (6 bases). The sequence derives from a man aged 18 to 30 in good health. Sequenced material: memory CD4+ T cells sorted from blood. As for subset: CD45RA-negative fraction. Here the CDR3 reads CASSLGPPGGSKTQYF. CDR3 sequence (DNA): TGTGCCAGCAGCTTAGGCCCCCCTGGGGGGTCAAAGACCCAGTACTTC.